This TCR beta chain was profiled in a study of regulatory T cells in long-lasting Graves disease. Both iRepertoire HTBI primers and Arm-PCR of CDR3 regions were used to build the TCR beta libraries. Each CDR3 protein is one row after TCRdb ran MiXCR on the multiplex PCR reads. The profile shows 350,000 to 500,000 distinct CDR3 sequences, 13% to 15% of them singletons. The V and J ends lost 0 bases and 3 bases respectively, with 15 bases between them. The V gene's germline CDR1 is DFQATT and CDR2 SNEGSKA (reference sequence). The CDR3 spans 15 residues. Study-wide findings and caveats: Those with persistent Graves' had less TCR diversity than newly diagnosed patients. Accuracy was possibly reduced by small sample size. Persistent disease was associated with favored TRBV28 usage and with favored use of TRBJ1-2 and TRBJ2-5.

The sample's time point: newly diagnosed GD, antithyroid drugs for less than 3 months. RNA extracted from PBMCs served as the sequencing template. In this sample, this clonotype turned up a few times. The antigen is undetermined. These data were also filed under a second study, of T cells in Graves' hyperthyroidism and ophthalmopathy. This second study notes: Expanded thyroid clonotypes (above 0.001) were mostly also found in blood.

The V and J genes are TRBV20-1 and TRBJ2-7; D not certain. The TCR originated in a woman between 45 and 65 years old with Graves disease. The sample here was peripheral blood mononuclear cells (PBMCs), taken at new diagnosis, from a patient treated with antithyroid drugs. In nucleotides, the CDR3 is TGCAGTGCTAGAGATATGCCAGAGTACAACTACGAGCAGTACTTC. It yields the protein CSARDMPEYNYEQYF.